This TCR beta chain stems from a study of blood T cell repertoires in COVID-19. Study background: The samples span acute and convalescent COVID-19 from the United States, Italy and Spain.

Clones were read by immunoSEQ multiplex PCR, and TCRdb kept only the in-frame ones, dropping some. Among roughly 65,000 clones listed, about 88% were seen once. Germline CDR1 and CDR2: SGHRS and YFSETQ. The CDR3 extends over 15 amino acids. With 0 bases clipped from V and 1 base from J, the junction kept 0 bases outside the gene matches. The sequence was obtained from a man aged 60 to 75 with acute or convalescent COVID-19. Sequenced: peripheral blood. The chain recombines TRBV5-1 with TRBJ2-2; 7 nucleotides match TRBD1. CDR3 in amino acids: CASSLDRGNTGELFF. CDR3 DNA sequence: TGCGCCAGCAGCTTGGACAGGGGGAACACCGGGGAGCTGTTTTTT.